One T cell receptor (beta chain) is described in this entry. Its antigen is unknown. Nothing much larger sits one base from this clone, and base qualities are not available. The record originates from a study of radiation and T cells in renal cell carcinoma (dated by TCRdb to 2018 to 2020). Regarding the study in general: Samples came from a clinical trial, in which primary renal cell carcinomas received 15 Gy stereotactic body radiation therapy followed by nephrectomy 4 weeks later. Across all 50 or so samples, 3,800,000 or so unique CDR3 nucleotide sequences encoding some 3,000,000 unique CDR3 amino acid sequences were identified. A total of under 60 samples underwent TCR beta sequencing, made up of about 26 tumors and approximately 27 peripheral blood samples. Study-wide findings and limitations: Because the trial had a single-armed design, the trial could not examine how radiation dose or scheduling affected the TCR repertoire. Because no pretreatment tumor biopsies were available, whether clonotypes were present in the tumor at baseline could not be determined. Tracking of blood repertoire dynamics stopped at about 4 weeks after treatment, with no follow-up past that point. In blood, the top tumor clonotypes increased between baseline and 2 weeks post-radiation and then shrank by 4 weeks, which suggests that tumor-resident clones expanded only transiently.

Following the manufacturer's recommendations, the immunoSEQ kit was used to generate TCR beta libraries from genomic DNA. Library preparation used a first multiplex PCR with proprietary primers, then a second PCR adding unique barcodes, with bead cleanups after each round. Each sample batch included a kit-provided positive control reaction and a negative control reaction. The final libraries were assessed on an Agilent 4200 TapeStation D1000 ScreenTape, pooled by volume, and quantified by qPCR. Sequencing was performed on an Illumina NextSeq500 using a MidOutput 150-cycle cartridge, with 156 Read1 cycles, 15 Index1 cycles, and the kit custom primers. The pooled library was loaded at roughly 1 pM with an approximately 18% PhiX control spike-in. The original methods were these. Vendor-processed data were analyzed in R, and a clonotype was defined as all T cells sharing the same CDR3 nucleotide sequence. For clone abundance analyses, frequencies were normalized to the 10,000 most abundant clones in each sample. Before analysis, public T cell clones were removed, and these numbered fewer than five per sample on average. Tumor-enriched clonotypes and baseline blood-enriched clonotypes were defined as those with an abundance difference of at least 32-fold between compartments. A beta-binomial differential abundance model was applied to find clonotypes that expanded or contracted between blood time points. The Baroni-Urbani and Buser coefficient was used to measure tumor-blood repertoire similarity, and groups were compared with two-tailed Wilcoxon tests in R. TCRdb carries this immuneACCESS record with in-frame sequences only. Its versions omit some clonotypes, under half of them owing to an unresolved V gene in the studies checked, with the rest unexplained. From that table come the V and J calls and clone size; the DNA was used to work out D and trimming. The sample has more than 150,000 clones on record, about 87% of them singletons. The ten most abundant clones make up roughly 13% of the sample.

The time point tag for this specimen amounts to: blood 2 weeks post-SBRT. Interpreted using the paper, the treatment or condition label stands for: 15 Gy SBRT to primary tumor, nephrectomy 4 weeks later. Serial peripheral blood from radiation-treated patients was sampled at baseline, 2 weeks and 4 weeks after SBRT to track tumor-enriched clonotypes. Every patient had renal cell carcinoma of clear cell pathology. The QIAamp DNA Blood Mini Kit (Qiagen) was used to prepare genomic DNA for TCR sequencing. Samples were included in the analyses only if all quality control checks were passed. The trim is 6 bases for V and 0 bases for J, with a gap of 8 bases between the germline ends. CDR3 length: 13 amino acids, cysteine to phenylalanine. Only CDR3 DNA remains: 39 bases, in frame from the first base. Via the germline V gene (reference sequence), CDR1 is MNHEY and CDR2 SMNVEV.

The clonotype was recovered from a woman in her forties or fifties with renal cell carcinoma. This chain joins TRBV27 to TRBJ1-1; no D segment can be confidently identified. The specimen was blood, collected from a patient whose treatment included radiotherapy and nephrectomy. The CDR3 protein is CASRPNMNTEAFF. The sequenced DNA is TGTGCCAGCAGACCCAATATGAACACTGAAGCTTTCTTT.